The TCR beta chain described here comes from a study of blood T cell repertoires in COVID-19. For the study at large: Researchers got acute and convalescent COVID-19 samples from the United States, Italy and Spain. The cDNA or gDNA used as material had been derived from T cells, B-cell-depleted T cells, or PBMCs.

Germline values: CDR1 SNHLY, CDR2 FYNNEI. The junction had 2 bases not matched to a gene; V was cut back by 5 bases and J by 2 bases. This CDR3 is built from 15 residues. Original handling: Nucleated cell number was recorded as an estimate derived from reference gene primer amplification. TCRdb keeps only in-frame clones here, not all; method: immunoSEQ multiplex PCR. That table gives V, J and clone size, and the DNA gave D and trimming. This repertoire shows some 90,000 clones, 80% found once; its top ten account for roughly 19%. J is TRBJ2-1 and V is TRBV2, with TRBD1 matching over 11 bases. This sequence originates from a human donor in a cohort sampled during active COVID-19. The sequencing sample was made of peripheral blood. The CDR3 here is CASSPDRGPYNEQFF. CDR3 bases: TGTGCCAGCAGTCCGGACAGGGGGCCCTACAATGAGCAGTTCTTC.